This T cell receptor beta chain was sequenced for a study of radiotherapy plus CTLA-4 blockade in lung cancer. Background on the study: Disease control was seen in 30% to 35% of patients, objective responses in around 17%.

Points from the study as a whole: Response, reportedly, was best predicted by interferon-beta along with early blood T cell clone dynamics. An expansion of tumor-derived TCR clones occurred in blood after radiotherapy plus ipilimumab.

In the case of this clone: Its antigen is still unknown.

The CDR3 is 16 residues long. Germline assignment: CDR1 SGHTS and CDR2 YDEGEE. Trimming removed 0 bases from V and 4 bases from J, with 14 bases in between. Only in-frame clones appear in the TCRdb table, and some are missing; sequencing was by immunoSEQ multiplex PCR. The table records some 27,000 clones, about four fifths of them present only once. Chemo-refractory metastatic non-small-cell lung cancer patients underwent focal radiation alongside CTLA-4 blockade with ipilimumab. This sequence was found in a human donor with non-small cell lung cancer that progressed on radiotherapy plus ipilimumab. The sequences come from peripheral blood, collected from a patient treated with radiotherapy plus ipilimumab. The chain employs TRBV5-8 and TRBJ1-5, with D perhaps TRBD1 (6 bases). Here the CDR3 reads CASSLVGRGSNQPQHF. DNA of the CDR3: TGTGCCAGCAGCTTGGTTGGCAGGGGCTCGAATCAGCCCCAGCATTTT.